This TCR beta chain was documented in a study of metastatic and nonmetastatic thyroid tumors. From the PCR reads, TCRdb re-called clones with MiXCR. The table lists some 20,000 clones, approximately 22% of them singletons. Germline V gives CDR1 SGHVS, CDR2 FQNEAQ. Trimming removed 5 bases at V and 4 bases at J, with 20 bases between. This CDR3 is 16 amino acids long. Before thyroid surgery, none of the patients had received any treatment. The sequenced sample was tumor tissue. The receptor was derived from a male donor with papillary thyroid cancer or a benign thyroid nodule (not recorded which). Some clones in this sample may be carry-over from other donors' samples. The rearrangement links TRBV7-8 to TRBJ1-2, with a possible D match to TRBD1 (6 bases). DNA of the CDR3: TGTGCCAGCAGCCGAAATCTTCTTGGGGGGCTCTATGGCTACACCTTC. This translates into CASSRNLLGGLYGYTF.